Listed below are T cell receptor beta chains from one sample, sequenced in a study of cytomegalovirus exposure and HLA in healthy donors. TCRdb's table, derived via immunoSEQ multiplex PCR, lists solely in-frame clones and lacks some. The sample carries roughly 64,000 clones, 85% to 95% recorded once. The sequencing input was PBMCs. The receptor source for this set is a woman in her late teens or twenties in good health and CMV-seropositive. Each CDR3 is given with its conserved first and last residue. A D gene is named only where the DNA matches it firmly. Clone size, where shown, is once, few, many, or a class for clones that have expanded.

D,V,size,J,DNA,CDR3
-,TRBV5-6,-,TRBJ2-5,TGTGCCAGCAGCTTGCTGTCGGGTCGCGAGACCCAGTACTTC,CASSLLSGRETQYF
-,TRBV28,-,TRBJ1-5,TGTGCCGATGGAGGGGACGGGAACCAGCCCCAGCATTTT,CADGGDGNQPQHF
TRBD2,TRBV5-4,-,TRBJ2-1,TGTGCCAGCAGCTTGGCCCGGGGGATGGGGGGGAATGAGCAGTTCTTC,CASSLARGMGGNEQFF
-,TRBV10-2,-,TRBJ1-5,TGCGCCAGCAGTGAGGGCCCTCTGGGCAATCAGCCCCAGCATTTT,CASSEGPLGNQPQHF
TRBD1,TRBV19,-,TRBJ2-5,TGTGCCAGTAGTACCGGGACAGGGGCCCTTTGGGGGGAGACCCAGTACTTC,CASSTGTGALWGETQYF
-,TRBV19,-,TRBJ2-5,TGTGCCAGTAGCCCTACCGGGCAAGAGACCCAGTACTTC,CASSPTGQETQYF
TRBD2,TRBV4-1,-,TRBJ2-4,TGCGCCAGCAGCCAACCCACGGGGGGAGCCAAAAACATTCAGTACTTC,CASSQPTGGAKNIQYF
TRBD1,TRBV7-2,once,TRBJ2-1,TGTGCCAGCAGTCAAGGGACAGGGCCTTACAATGAGCAGTTCTTC,CASSQGTGPYNEQFF
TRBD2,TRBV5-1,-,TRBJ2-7,TGCGCCAGCAGCACCGGACTAGCGGGAGTTGGCGAGCAGTACTTC,CASSTGLAGVGEQYF
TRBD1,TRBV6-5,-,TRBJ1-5,TGTGCCAGCAGTTACGGGGGACAGAGGAATCAGCCCCAGCATTTT,CASSYGGQRNQPQHF
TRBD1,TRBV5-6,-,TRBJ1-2,TGTGCCAGCAGCCCCGGACAGGGGGCCTATGGCTACACCTTC,CASSPGQGAYGYTF
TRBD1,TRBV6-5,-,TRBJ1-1,TGTGCCAGCAGTCTCTCTCGGACAGGCTTAACTGAAGCTTTCTTT,CASSLSRTGLTEAFF
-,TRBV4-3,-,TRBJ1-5,TGCGCCAGCAGCCAAGAGCGGGTAAGAAATCAGCCCCAGCATTTT,CASSQERVRNQPQHF
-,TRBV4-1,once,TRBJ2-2,TGCGCCAGCAGCCACCCCGTGGAGGGCATCGGGGAGCTGTTTTTT,CASSHPVEGIGELFF
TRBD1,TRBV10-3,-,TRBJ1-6,TGTGCCATCAGTGAGTCGACTCCGACAGGGCATAATTCACCCCTCCACTTT,CAISESTPTGHNSPLHF
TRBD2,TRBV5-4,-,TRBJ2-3,TGTGCCAGCAGCCCACTAGCGGGAGGGCCTGCGCAGTATTTT,CASSPLAGGPAQYF
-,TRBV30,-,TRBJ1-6,TGTGCCTGGAGTGTACTGGATTGGGGGGGGAGCTCCTATAATTCACCCCTCCACTTT,CAWSVLDWGGSSYNSPLHF
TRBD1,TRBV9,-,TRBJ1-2,TGTGCCAGCAGCGCCGGGACAGCGGCTATATACTATGGCTACACCTTC,CASSAGTAAIYYGYTF
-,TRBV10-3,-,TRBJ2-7,TGTGCCATCGGCACAAACCTCGGGTACGAGCAGTACTTC,CAIGTNLGYEQYF
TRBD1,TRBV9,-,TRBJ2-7,TGTGCCAGCAGCGCAGGGACAGGGGGATACGAGCAGTACTTC,CASSAGTGGYEQYF
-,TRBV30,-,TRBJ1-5,TGTGCCTGGAGTGAGGCGTGGGGCTATAGCAATCAGCCCCAGCATTTT,CAWSEAWGYSNQPQHF
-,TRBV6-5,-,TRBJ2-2,TGTGCCAGCAGTTTACGGGAGTACGGCGGGGAGCTGTTTTTT,CASSLREYGGELFF
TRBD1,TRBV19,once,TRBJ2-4,TGTGCCAGTAGTATAGATTCCTCGGCAGGGGGCTCGGGTAGGAATAATGCCAAAAACATTCAGTACTTC,CASSIDSSAGGSGRNNAKNIQYF
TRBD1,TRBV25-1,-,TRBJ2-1,TGTGCCAGCACCTCGACAGGGGGCACGCACAGGAATGAGCAGTTCTTC,CASTSTGGTHRNEQFF
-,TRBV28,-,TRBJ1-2,TGTGCCAGCCGGGAACTTCGATCGGGCTACACCTTC,CASRELRSGYTF
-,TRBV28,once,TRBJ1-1,TGTGCCAGCAGTTTCCCCTCCACGTATGGGAGGTGGCGAGCTTTCTTT,CASSFPSTYGRWRAFF